These 18 T cell receptor beta chains originate from one sample sequenced in a study of blood T cell repertoires in COVID-19. Produced via immunoSEQ multiplex PCR; TCRdb's table is partial and in-frame only. The sample consists of 62,000 or so clones, approximately 90% of them appearing once. The sequenced material came from peripheral blood. Every receptor here comes from a man aged 50 or older with acute or convalescent COVID-19.

CDR3 nucleotides: TGTGCCAGCAGCTTAGGGGCCGGGACTAGCCCAACAGATACGCAGTATTTT. It yields the protein CASSLGAGTSPTDTQYF. V is TRBV7-6 and J is TRBJ2-3; 9 bases are a match to TRBD2. Germline CDR1 reads SGHVS; CDR2 reads FNYEAQ. CDR3 length: 17 residues. The V segment lost 1 base and the J segment 3 bases; nucleotides outside the gene matches: 8.

The gene calls are TRBV4-3 and TRBJ2-7; 9 bases fit TRBD1. Germline assignment: CDR1 LGHNA and CDR2 YSLEER. V lost 0 bases and J lost 3; bases outside the gene matches: 9. This CDR3 has 17 amino acids. For the CDR3, the DNA is TGCGCCAGCAGCCAAGATCCCCCCGGGACAGGGAACTACGAGCAGTACTTC. Protein sequence: CASSQDPPGTGNYEQYF.

CDR3 region: CASSLVGTNSGNTIYF. The CDR3 bases are TGCGCCAGCAGCTTGGTGGGGACAAACTCTGGAAACACCATATATTTT. The chain uses TRBV5-1 and TRBJ1-3; D might be TRBD1 (6 bases). There are 16 residues in the CDR3. Trimming cost V 0 bases and J 0 bases, with 10 bases left between them. Germline CDR1 reads SGHRS; CDR2 reads YFSETQ.

The chain has TRBV7-9 and TRBJ2-3, with 15 bases identical to TRBD2. The trim removed 8 bases at V and 0 bases at J, leaving 3 bases unmatched. The germline V gene encodes CDR1 SEHNR and CDR2 FQNEAQ (reference sequence). The CDR3 extends over 16 amino acids. DNA for the CDR3: TGTGCCAGCGGGACTAGCGGGAGGACTAGCACAGATACGCAGTATTTT. It is translated as CASGTSGRTSTDTQYF.

The sample holds one count of this clone. The gene calls are TRBV4-3 and TRBJ2-3; TRBD2 agrees at 13 bases. Per the germline V gene, CDR1 is LGHNA and CDR2 is YSLEER. This CDR3 contains 16 residues. After removal of 1 base from V and 3 bases from J, the junction contained 1 base not matched to a gene. CDR3 in DNA: TGCGCCAGCAGCCAAGGGACTAGCGGGAGAACAGATACGCAGTATTTT. Amino acid sequence: CASSQGTSGRTDTQYF.

This chain links TRBV5-8 with TRBJ2-2, with 8 bases lining up with TRBD1. Germline V gene lookup returns CDR1 SGHTS and CDR2 YDEGEE. This CDR3 spans 16 amino acids. The ends lost 4 bases at V and 2 bases at J; junction bases unmatched: 7. The CDR3 nucleotides read TGTGCCAGCAGCGCCGGACAGGGAATAAACACCGGGGAGCTGTTTTTT. Protein: CASSAGQGINTGELFF.

The CDR3 region has the DNA TGTGCCAGCAGCCTCCTACTAGCGGGATCCCCCTACGAGCAGTACTTC. Its protein product is CASSLLLAGSPYEQYF. J is TRBJ2-7 and V is TRBV4-2; 10 bases map to TRBD2. The CDR3 is 16 residues long. The V gene's germline CDR1 is LGHNA and CDR2 YNFKEQ. V trimming: 4 bases; J trimming: 2 bases; junction bases outside the gene matches: 8.

The gene calls are TRBV7-2 and TRBJ1-2; TRBD1 aligns across 7 bases. The CDR3 has 14 amino acids. CDR1 is SGHTA and CDR2 is FQGNSA in the germline V gene. Trimming cost V 3 bases and J 1 base; bases outside gene matches: 2. The CDR3 coding sequence is TGTGCCAGCAGCTTTACAGGGGTTAACTATGGCTACACCTTC. It encodes CASSFTGVNYGYTF.

This clone was seen just once. V is TRBV4-1 and J is TRBJ2-7; a weak D match, TRBD1 (6 bases). V was cut by 4 bases and J by 5 bases, with 21 bases left in between. Germline V gene sequence: CDR1 MGHRA, CDR2 YSYEKL. This CDR3 comprises 16 residues. CDR3 nucleotides: TGCGCCAGCAGCCCCCCCGAGAGGGGGACACCCCACGAGCAGTACTTC. Protein: CASSPPERGTPHEQYF.

CDR3 residues: CASRVGGGDNEQFF. CDR3 bases: TGTGCCAGCAGGGTCGGCGGCGGGGACAATGAGCAGTTCTTC. The V gene is TRBV2, the J gene TRBJ2-1; possible D gene TRBD2, 6 bases. Deletions cut 6 bases from V and 5 bases from J, with 14 bases between. Germline V CDR1 and CDR2: SNHLY, FYNNEI. The CDR3 loop spans 14 amino acids.

This clone was seen a single time. The V gene is TRBV5-1, the J gene TRBJ2-1; 7 bases map to TRBD2. The CDR3 runs 14 residues. J was trimmed by 0 bases and V by 5 bases; bases with no gene match: 2. Germline CDR1 reads SGHRS; CDR2 reads YFSETQ. As DNA, the CDR3 is TGCGCCAGCAGTGGCGGGAGCTCCTACAATGAGCAGTTCTTC. It codes for CASSGGSSYNEQFF.

The V gene is TRBV11-3, the J gene TRBJ2-1, with 11 bases identical to TRBD2. The CDR3 covers 17 residues. Unmatched junction bases numbered 6, after V lost 0 bases and J lost 5 bases. Germline V gives CDR1 SGHNT, CDR2 YENEEA. This CDR3 is CASSLEAGLADNNEQFF. Written as DNA, the CDR3 is TGTGCCAGCAGCTTAGAGGCGGGACTAGCGGACAACAATGAGCAGTTCTTC.

The gene calls are TRBV6-2 or TRBV6-3 and TRBJ1-2, with D possibly TRBD1 on 6 matching bases. The germline CDR1 and CDR2 sequences are MNHEY and SVGEGT. The CDR3 has 14 amino acids. Trimming pared 1 base from V and 6 bases from J, leaving 12 bases between. The CDR3, as DNA: TGTGCCAGCAGTTACTTGGCAGGGGTGAATGGCTACACCTTC. Translating it yields CASSYLAGVNGYTF.

The chain combines TRBV6-5 with TRBJ1-2; TRBD1 matches 10 bases. The trim removed 3 bases at V and 4 bases at J, leaving 8 bases unmatched. Per germline, CDR1 MNHEY and CDR2 SVGAGI. This CDR3 spans 16 amino acids. The CDR3 spells CASSYSGTGVAYGYTF. The CDR3 nucleotides are TGTGCCAGCAGTTATTCCGGGACAGGGGTAGCCTATGGCTACACCTTC.

This clone was seen more than once but under ten times. The chain is built from TRBV2 and TRBJ2-1; 7 positions match TRBD1. The CDR3 runs 14 residues. The germline CDR1 and CDR2 sequences are SNHLY and FYNNEI. With V trimmed by 8 bases and J by 9 bases, 13 bases remained unmatched. CDR3 sequence (DNA): TGTGCCAGCGGGATCCGACAGGGTGTCGGTGAGCAGTTCTTC. It encodes CASGIRQGVGEQFF.

V usage is TRBV11-3 and J usage is TRBJ1-6, with TRBD1 matching 7 bases. The V and J ends lost 4 bases and 9 bases, in that order; junction bases with no gene match: 12. Germline-derived CDR1 and CDR2 are SGHNT and YENEEA. The CDR3 sequence is 16 residues long. The CDR3 loop is CASSWEATGLGSPLHF. Written as DNA, the CDR3 is TGTGCCAGCAGCTGGGAGGCGACAGGGTTGGGTTCACCCCTCCACTTT.

The rearrangement joins TRBV19 to TRBJ2-1, with D perhaps TRBD2 (7 bases). Germline CDR1 and CDR2: LNHDA and SQIVND (reference sequence). The ends were cut back, 4 bases at V and 5 bases at J, with 9 bases in the middle. The CDR3 contains 13 residues. Here the CDR3 DNA reads TGTGCCAGTAGTAGCGGGGGCGACAATGAGCAGTTCTTC. Amino acid sequence: CASSSGGDNEQFF.

The rearrangement joins TRBV25-1 to TRBJ2-1; 8 bases match TRBD2. Germline V lookup: CDR1 MGHDK, CDR2 SYGVNS. V shed 7 bases and J 4 bases; nucleotides not matched to a gene: 15. The CDR3 has 17 residues. CDR3 coding DNA: TGTGCCAGCACCCCCGTCGGGAAACTAGCGGAGTACAATGAGCAGTTCTTC. Protein: CASTPVGKLAEYNEQFF.